These T cell receptor beta chains were read from a single sample in a study of blood T cell repertoires in COVID-19. Clones were read by immunoSEQ multiplex PCR, and TCRdb kept only the in-frame ones, dropping some. The data show roughly 160,000 clones, about 80% seen once. The specimen was peripheral blood. Receptor source: a man aged 70-80 years with active or convalescent COVID-19. Both conserved end residues are part of each CDR3. D genes are given only for firm matches. Clone size, where shown, is once, few, many, or a class for clones that have expanded.

>once|TRBJ1-1|TRBV14|TRBD1|20
TGTGCCAGCAGCCAAACCCCCTTTCACTATACAGGGGGCAGGGGAACTGAAGCTTTCTTT
CASSQTPFHYTGGRGTEAFF
>-|TRBJ2-7|TRBV28|-|11
TGTGCCAGCACGGGAACCTACGAGCAGTACTTC
CASTGTYEQYF
>-|TRBJ2-1|TRBV5-1|-|15
TGCGCCAGCAGCTTGTCCTTCTTCTCCTACAATGAGCAGTTCTTC
CASSLSFFSYNEQFF
>-|TRBJ1-3|TRBV28|-|14
TGTGCCAGCAGTCAGGCCGTCCCTGGAAACACCATATATTTT
CASSQAVPGNTIYF
>-|TRBJ2-7|TRBV15|TRBD2|14
TGTGCCACCAGCTTCTCAAGCGGGGGGACCGAGCAGTACTTC
CATSFSSGGTEQYF
>-|TRBJ1-2|TRBV18|TRBD1|14
TGTGCCAGCTCACCCGACCGGACAGGCGCGGTTCACACCTTC
CASSPDRTGAVHTF
>-|TRBJ2-5|TRBV28|TRBD2|17
TGTGCCAGCAGTGGGGCTAGCGGGAGGCCCAAGGGGGAGACCCAGTACTTC
CASSGASGRPKGETQYF
>-|TRBJ2-3|TRBV15|-|15
TGTGCCACCAGCAGAGGAGGTGGCCCTGCAGATACGCAGTATTTT
CATSRGGGPADTQYF
>-|TRBJ2-7|TRBV19|TRBD2|16
TGTGCCAGTAGTATCACGGGTGCGGGAGGCTCCTACGAGCAGTACTTC
CASSITGAGGSYEQYF
>once|TRBJ1-2|TRBV11-2|-|11
TGTGCCAGCAGCTCCACATATGGCTACACCTTC
CASSSTYGYTF
>-|TRBJ2-5|TRBV6-6|-|11
TGTGCCAGCAGCGGCGGGGAGACCCAGTACTTC
CASSGGETQYF
>-|TRBJ2-7|TRBV6-5|TRBD1|14
TGTGCCAGCTCGAGCAGGGGGAGCTCCTACGAGCAGTACTTC
CASSSRGSSYEQYF
>-|TRBJ2-7|TRBV19|TRBD1|15
TGTGCCAGTAGCCAAGGACAGGGAGGCCTACGCGAGCAGTACTTC
CASSQGQGGLREQYF
>-|TRBJ2-7|TRBV6-6|TRBD1|16
TGTGCCAGCAGTTATACCCCAGGGGGCGCGACCTACGAGCAGTACTTC
CASSYTPGGATYEQYF
>-|TRBJ2-2|TRBV7-6|TRBD1|15
TGTGCCAGCAGCCTTGACAGGGGGCGAACCGGGGAGCTGTTTTTT
CASSLDRGRTGELFF
>-|TRBJ2-7|TRBV7-2|-|15
TGTGCCAGCAGCCAGGTGGGGGGGCGAGCCCACGAGCAGTACTTC
CASSQVGGRAHEQYF
>-|TRBJ1-5|TRBV7-8|TRBD1|15
TGTGCCAGCAGCTTAGGCCGGGACAGTAATCAGCCCCAGCATTTT
CASSLGRDSNQPQHF
>-|TRBJ1-2|TRBV30|-|13
TGTGCCTGGAGTGTCTCAGCTAACTATGGCTACACCTTC
CAWSVSANYGYTF
>-|TRBJ2-1|TRBV7-2|-|15
TGTGCCAGCAGCCCCCTAGGAGGGGCGGGAAATGAGCAGTTCTTC
CASSPLGGAGNEQFF
>-|TRBJ2-7|TRBV2|TRBD2|13
TGTGCCAGCAGGAGCGGGGCTACCTACGAGCAGTACTTC
CASRSGATYEQYF
>-|TRBJ1-3|TRBV29-1|-|12
TGCAGCGTTTCCCGTCCTGGAAACACCATATATTTT
CSVSRPGNTIYF
>-|TRBJ2-5|TRBV7-2|TRBD2|17
TGTGCCAGCAGCTTAGCCCCCGGGGGGGCGCAGTCGGAGACCCAGTACTTC
CASSLAPGGAQSETQYF
>-|TRBJ2-5|TRBV27|TRBD2|16
TGTGCCAGCAGTTCGGGACTAGCGGGAAGGCGGGAGACCCAGTACTTC
CASSSGLAGRRETQYF
>once|TRBJ2-1|TRBV19|TRBD1|15
TGTGCCAGTCGAGACAGGGGGGGGCCTAACAATGAGCAGTTCTTC
CASRDRGGPNNEQFF
>-|TRBJ2-1|TRBV6-5|-|15
TGTGCCAGCAGACCCACAGGGAGCTCCTACAATGAGCAGTTCTTC
CASRPTGSSYNEQFF
>-|TRBJ1-2|TRBV28|TRBD1|15
TGTGCCAGCAGTTCCGGGACAGCCACTAACTATGGCTACACCTTC
CASSSGTATNYGYTF
>-|TRBJ1-3|TRBV18|-|14
TGTGCCAGCTCACCACCGGGGCTTAGAAACACCATATATTTT
CASSPPGLRNTIYF
>-|TRBJ1-2|TRBV5-1|TRBD1|13
TGCGCCAGCAGCTACGGGACAGGGAATGGCTACACCTTC
CASSYGTGNGYTF
>-|TRBJ2-7|TRBV30|TRBD2|20
TGTGCCTGGAGTGCGAAATATGGACTAGCGGGAGGCCAGATGCCGTACGAGCAGTACTTC
CAWSAKYGLAGGQMPYEQYF
>once|TRBJ2-2|TRBV6-6|TRBD2|16
TGTGCCAGCAAGCAGACGGCCGGGGAGGGTACCGGGGAGCTGTTTTTT
CASKQTAGEGTGELFF
>-|TRBJ2-5|TRBV18|-|15
TGTGCCAGCTCACCCCTCGGGGAGAGGCAAGAGACCCAGTACTTC
CASSPLGERQETQYF
>-|TRBJ2-2|TRBV30|-|14
TGTGCCTGGAGTCGCAGTCTCGACACCGGGGAGCTGTTTTTT
CAWSRSLDTGELFF
>few|TRBJ1-2|TRBV12-3/TRBV12-4|TRBD1|13
TGTGCCAGCAGTTACAGGGGGCTGGGAGGCTACACCTTC
CASSYRGLGGYTF
>-|TRBJ2-7|TRBV30|-|14
TGTGCCTGGAGACCCCCGGGATTTGTCTACGAGCAGTACTTC
CAWRPPGFVYEQYF
>-|TRBJ1-5|TRBV6-5|TRBD1|14
TGTGCCAGCATCCCTAACAGGGGAAATCAGCCCCAGCATTTT
CASIPNRGNQPQHF
>once|TRBJ1-2|TRBV28|TRBD1|17
TGTGCCAGCAGTTTGTCAGGGCCGTGGCAGGGGGACTATGGCTACACCTTC
CASSLSGPWQGDYGYTF
>-|TRBJ2-5|TRBV29-1|TRBD1|14
TGCAGCGTTGAAGATCGGGGACAGAGGGAGACCCAGTACTTC
CSVEDRGQRETQYF
>-|TRBJ2-1|TRBV4-3|TRBD2|15
TGCGCCAGCAGTTATGGACTAGCGGTTTACAATGAGCAGTTCTTC
CASSYGLAVYNEQFF
>-|TRBJ2-7|TRBV21-1|-|16
TGTGCCAGCAGCAATTCCTTAGCGGGAGCTGACTACGAGCAGTACTTC
CASSNSLAGADYEQYF
>-|TRBJ2-5|TRBV5-1|-|14
TGCGCCAGCAGCCCTTCCGGGTCACAAGAGACCCAGTACTTC
CASSPSGSQETQYF
>-|TRBJ1-4|TRBV7-2|-|14
TGTGCCAGCAGCCTGGGGCCCCGGAATGAAAAACTGTTTTTT
CASSLGPRNEKLFF
>-|TRBJ1-5|TRBV30|-|16
TGTGCCTGGAGTGTACAACACCGGGGGGGGAATCAGCCCCAGCATTTT
CAWSVQHRGGNQPQHF
>-|TRBJ2-1|TRBV28|-|15
TGTGCCAGCAGCCCCTCGGAGGCGGGGGCTACAGAGCAGTTCTTC
CASSPSEAGATEQFF
>-|TRBJ1-2|TRBV5-6|-|15
TGTGCCAGCAGCTTGGCAGTGGACCAGGGCTATGGCTACACCTTC
CASSLAVDQGYGYTF
>-|TRBJ2-5|TRBV6-2/TRBV6-3|TRBD1|16
TGTGCCAGCAGTACCTACGACAGGGGGCCGAAAGAGACCCAGTACTTC
CASSTYDRGPKETQYF
>-|TRBJ2-6|TRBV19|-|17
TGTGCCAGTAGTATCGGCAGGGCCCGCTCTGGGGCCAACGTCCTGACTTTC
CASSIGRARSGANVLTF
>once|TRBJ2-2|TRBV7-9|TRBD1|16
TGTGCCAGCAGCCCGGGACAGGGGGCGATGACCGGGGAGCTGTTTTTT
CASSPGQGAMTGELFF
>few|TRBJ2-7|TRBV5-4|TRBD2|13
TGTGCCAGCTCCCCAGCGGGGGACTACGAGCAGTACTTC
CASSPAGDYEQYF
>-|TRBJ1-5|TRBV30|TRBD1|17
TGTGCCTGGAGTGTACCCATCGGGGACAGCGCGAATCAGCCCCAGCATTTT
CAWSVPIGDSANQPQHF